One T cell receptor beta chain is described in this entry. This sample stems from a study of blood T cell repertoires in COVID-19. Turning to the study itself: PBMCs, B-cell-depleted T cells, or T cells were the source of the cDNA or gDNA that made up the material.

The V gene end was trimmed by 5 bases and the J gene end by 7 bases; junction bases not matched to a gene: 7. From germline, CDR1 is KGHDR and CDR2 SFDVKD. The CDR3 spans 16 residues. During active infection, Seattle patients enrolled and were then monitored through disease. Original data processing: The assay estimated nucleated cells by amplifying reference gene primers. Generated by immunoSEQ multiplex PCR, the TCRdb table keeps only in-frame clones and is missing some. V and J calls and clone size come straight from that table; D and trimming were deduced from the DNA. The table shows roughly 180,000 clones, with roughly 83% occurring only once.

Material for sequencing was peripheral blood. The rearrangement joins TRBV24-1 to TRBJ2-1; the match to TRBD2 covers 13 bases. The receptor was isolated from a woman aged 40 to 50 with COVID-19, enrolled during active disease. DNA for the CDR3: TGTGCCACCAGTGGGACTAGCGGGAGATTTCCAAATGAGCAGTTCTTC. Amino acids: CATSGTSGRFPNEQFF.